This T cell receptor (beta chain) originates from a study of immune evolution from preneoplasia to lung adenocarcinoma. General study findings and limits: Later-stage lesions seemingly showed higher T cell density and diversity than normal lung. Top clone frequencies peaked in normal lung, apparently declining through invasive adenocarcinoma.

The CDR3 is made up of 19 amino acids. With V trimmed by 0 bases and J by 7 bases, 14 bases remained unmatched. From germline, CDR1 is KGHSH and CDR2 LQKENI. As concerns this clone: The target antigen is unknown.

Sequencing used immunoSEQ multiplex PCR; TCRdb keeps in-frame clones, though not all of them. Of roughly 3,800 clones listed, 81% were seen once; the top ten hold around 8.7%. The J gene is TRBJ1-4, the V gene TRBV18, with 10 bases aligning to TRBD1. Material for sequencing was FFPE adjacent normal lung tissue. This clonotype originated in a person between 70 and 80 years old with lung adenocarcinoma. DNA of the CDR3: TGTGCCAGCTCACCACCCGGGACAGGGGATCTTGGTGTGGGTGAAAAACTGTTTTTT. This encodes CASSPPGTGDLGVGEKLFF.